Listed below are T cell receptor beta chains from one sample, sequenced in a study of identical twins. Each CDR3 protein gets one entry after TCRdb re-called the 5' RACE reads with MiXCR. The top ten hold about 0.3% of the sample, which has some 1,600,000 distinct CDR3 sequences, less than 35% seen once. Sequencing was performed on cord blood. These receptors were collected from a newborn girl in good health. The CDR3 runs from the conserved cysteine through the conserved F or W. A D gene is named only where the DNA matches it firmly. Part of the rows lack a size; the others show once, few, many or a class for expanded clones.

TGCAGTGCTAGAGGCGGGACTAGCGATAATGAGCAGTTCTTC | CSARGGTSDNEQFF | - | TRBD2 | TRBJ2-1 | TRBV20-1
TGCGCCAGCAGCCAAGACTCTGGGTTTCAGCCCCAGCATTTT | CASSQDSGFQPQHF | - | - | TRBJ1-5 | TRBV4-1
TGTGCCAGCAGTGAAGCCCAGCCCTATGGCTACACCTTC | CASSEAQPYGYTF | few | - | TRBJ1-2 | TRBV6-1
TGCAGCGTGACCGGAGTCTACAATGAGCAGTACTTC | CSVTGVYNEQYF | - | - | TRBJ2-7 | TRBV29-1
TGCGCCAGCAGCTTGAGGTCAGGGGGTTTGACAGATACGCAGTATTTT | CASSLRSGGLTDTQYF | many | TRBD1 | TRBJ2-3 | TRBV5-1
TGCGCCAGCAGCCACCTCACTGGTAGCTCCTACGAGCAGTACTTC | CASSHLTGSSYEQYF | many | - | TRBJ2-7 | TRBV4-1
TGCAGCGCAAAGACCGGACAGGGAAGTTATGGCTACACCTTC | CSAKTGQGSYGYTF | many | TRBD1 | TRBJ1-2 | TRBV29-1
TGTGCCTGCAGCTTATCCCGAGGGGGGCGCAATCAGCCCCAGCATTTT | CACSLSRGGRNQPQHF | - | - | TRBJ1-5 | TRBV7-9
TGTGCCAGCAGTGTCCCCGGGGGTACCTACGAGCAGTACTTC | CASSVPGGTYEQYF | few | - | TRBJ2-7 | TRBV28
TGTACCAGCAGCTTTAACAGGGGGCACGGCTATGGCTACACCTTC | CTSSFNRGHGYGYTF | - | TRBD1 | TRBJ1-2 | TRBV7-9
TGTGCCACCAGTGATCCAATCAACGATCAGAGCTCCTACAATGAGCAGTACTTC | CATSDPINDQSSYNEQYF | - | - | TRBJ2-7 | TRBV24-1
TGTGCCAGGGAGAGGAGGGGGGGTAACTATGGCTACACCTTC | CARERRGGNYGYTF | - | - | TRBJ1-2 | TRBV6-5
TGTGCCAGCAGTTTGTGGTGGGGACTAGCGGGAACAAATGAGCAGTACTTC | CASSLWWGLAGTNEQYF | - | TRBD2 | TRBJ2-7 | TRBV27
TGTGCCAGCAAGTGGTTAGCGGGGGGGCCTAAGGACATTCAGTACTTC | CASKWLAGGPKDIQYF | few | TRBD2 | TRBJ2-4 | TRBV2
TGCAGTGCTAGAGATGGGCTTAGACTAGCGGGGAGAGAGCAGTTCTTC | CSARDGLRLAGREQFF | - | TRBD2 | TRBJ2-1 | TRBV20-1
TGTGCCAGCAGAATAGACAGGGGGATATTCCATGGCTACACCTTC | CASRIDRGIFHGYTF | few | TRBD1 | TRBJ1-2 | TRBV25-1
TGCGCCAGCAGCTTGGCGGCTAGCGGCACAGATACGCAGTATTTT | CASSLAASGTDTQYF | many | - | TRBJ2-3 | TRBV5-1
TGTGCCAGCAGCTTAGTCCCCGGGAGAAGCGGTGAGCAGTTCTTC | CASSLVPGRSGEQFF | - | - | TRBJ2-1 | TRBV7-9
TGCAGCGTTGACGGCTTGTCAGATACGCAGTATTTT | CSVDGLSDTQYF | many | - | TRBJ2-3 | TRBV29-1
TGTGCCAGCAGTCAGACTAGCCCAGATACGCAGTATTTT | CASSQTSPDTQYF | few | TRBD2 | TRBJ2-3 | TRBV28
TGTGCCAGCAGCTTCGGACAGTATAACTATGGCTACACCTTC | CASSFGQYNYGYTF | few | - | TRBJ1-2 | TRBV5-5
TGCAGCGGCGGAGGGGGGACCGCAGGCCCTAACTATGGCTACACCTTC | CSGGGGTAGPNYGYTF | - | - | TRBJ1-2 | TRBV29-1
TGCAGTGCTAGAGAGGGACTTTTGAACACTGAAGCTTTCTTT | CSAREGLLNTEAFF | few | - | TRBJ1-1 | TRBV20-1
TGTGCCAGCTCCCCGGGGCCGTACAATGAGCAGTACTTC | CASSPGPYNEQYF | few | - | TRBJ2-7 | TRBV3-1